This paragraph covers one TCR beta chain sequence. Original data processing: Reference gene primer amplification gave nucleated cell count estimates. Assay: immunoSEQ multiplex PCR; the TCRdb copy retains only in-frame clones and omits some. That table gives V, J and clone size, and the DNA gave D and trimming. The data contain more than 130,000 clones, more than 80% of them singletons. The data derive from a study of blood T cell repertoires in COVID-19. On the study more broadly: Samples came from the United States, Italy and Spain, spanning acute and convalescent COVID-19. The cDNA or gDNA used as material had been derived from T cells, B-cell-depleted T cells, or PBMCs.

The sample comprised peripheral blood. This clonotype was obtained from a woman older than 75 in a cohort sampled during active or convalescent COVID-19.

The CDR3, as DNA: TGCGCCAGCAGCCGCCTGGAGGGCGGGGGTGAAGCTTTCTTT. It specifies CASSRLEGGGEAFF. This chain links TRBV4-3 with TRBJ1-1; D is perhaps TRBD1 (5 bases). The germline V gene encodes CDR1 LGHNA and CDR2 YSLEER. CDR3 length: 14 residues. The V gene lost 4 bases and the J gene lost 7 bases, with 16 bases spanning the gap.